One and the same sample provided the 28 T cell receptor beta chains below, sequenced in a study of shared clonotypes between healthy human individuals. Generated by immunoSEQ multiplex PCR, the TCRdb table keeps only in-frame clones and is missing some. The data hold hundreds of thousands of clones, with roughly 80% observed a single time. Sequenced: PBMCs. These receptor sequences come from a middle-aged woman in good health. Some clones in this sample may be carry-over from other donors' samples.

Regarding this clone: This sample includes further DNA sequences coding for the same CDR3. V and J are TRBV5-1 and TRBJ1-4, with 8 bases aligning to TRBD1. Germline loops: CDR1 SGHRS, CDR2 YFSETQ. V shed 2 bases and J 6 bases; nucleotides not matched to a gene: 3. The length of the CDR3 is 14 residues. The CDR3 sequence is CASSFGQGYEKLFF. Here the CDR3 DNA reads TGCGCCAGCAGCTTTGGACAGGGTTATGAAAAACTGTTTTTT.

The genes are TRBV4-1 and TRBJ2-1; D gene ambiguous. The CDR3 consists of 13 residues. V was clipped by 4 bases and J by 8 bases, with 12 bases between them. In germline, CDR1 is MGHRA, CDR2 YSYEKL. For the CDR3, the DNA is TGCGCCAGCAGCCTTGAGCCGGACCATGAGCAGTTCTTC. This codes for CASSLEPDHEQFF.

The chain combines TRBV5-1 with TRBJ2-5; D possibly matches TRBD1 or TRBD2 (5 bases each). The germline V gene has CDR1 SGHRS and CDR2 YFSETQ. The length of the CDR3 is 14 residues. V dropped 3 bases and J dropped 4 bases, with 13 bases sitting between them. CDR3 nucleotide sequence: TGCGCCAGCAGCTGGGGACGTTCCGCAGAGACCCAGTACTTC. Translated: CASSWGRSAETQYF.

The rearrangement joins TRBV9 to TRBJ2-7; weak D call: TRBD1 (6 bases). Germline CDR1 is SGDLS and CDR2 is YYNGEE. This CDR3 has 17 residues. The V end lost 4 bases, the J end lost 3 bases, and 23 bases lay between the germline ends. The CDR3 bases are TGTGCCAGCAGCCCCAGGGGTGACTACTCGATCGACTACGAGCAGTACTTC. It specifies CASSPRGDYSIDYEQYF. Full variable domain (missing parts from reference TRBV9 and TRBJ2-7): DSGVTQTPKHLITATGQRVTLRCSPRSGDLSVYWYQQSLDQGLQFLIQYYNGEERAKGNILERFSAQQFPDLHSELNLSSLELGDSALYFCASSPRGDYSIDYEQYFGPGTRLTVT.

CDR3 DNA: TGTGCCAGCAGCCCATATGCCCCGGGACAGGGCACAGATACGCAGTATTTT. Its translation is CASSPYAPGQGTDTQYF. This chain links TRBV27 with TRBJ2-3, with 8 bases identical to TRBD1. The CDR3 is made up of 17 amino acids. Germline V gene lookup returns CDR1 MNHEY and CDR2 SMNVEV (reference sequence). V was clipped by 6 bases and J by 1 base; unmatched bases: 12.

This clone was found many times. The chain recombines TRBV6-6 with TRBJ1-5; TRBD1 agrees at 9 bases. This CDR3 comprises 14 residues. Looked up from germline, CDR1 is MNHNY and CDR2 is SVGAGI (reference sequence). The V gene end was trimmed by 6 bases and the J gene end by 5 bases; junction bases not matched to a gene: 5. The CDR3 sequence is CASSWDRVDQPQHF. The CDR3 DNA is TGTGCCAGCAGCTGGGACAGGGTGGATCAGCCCCAGCATTTT.

The V and J genes are TRBV28 and TRBJ2-6; D perhaps matches TRBD2 (5 bases). Trimming removed 8 bases from V and 0 bases from J, with 17 bases in between. This CDR3 spans 17 amino acids. CDR1 and CDR2 (germline): MDHEN, SYDVKM. As DNA, the CDR3 is TGTGCCAGCCTCTACTCGGGAAGCTTCTCTGGGGCCAACGTCCTGACTTTC. It encodes CASLYSGSFSGANVLTF.

This chain connects TRBV5-1 to TRBJ2-7, with 9 positions matching TRBD1. Germline V CDR1 and CDR2: SGHRS, YFSETQ. J gave up 5 bases and V 6 bases, and 15 bases lay outside the gene matches. This CDR3 has 16 residues. CDR3 nucleotides: TGCGCCAGCACCACGATACCGGGACAGGGCATCCACGAGCAGTACTTC. Translated: CASTTIPGQGIHEQYF.

To note about this clone: Given a much more abundant clone one base away, this may be a read error. This chain connects TRBV12-5 to TRBJ2-5; TRBD1 might be the D (6 bases). The CDR3 consists of 13 residues. The germline V gene has CDR1 LGHNT and CDR2 FRNRAP. V shed 6 bases and J shed 4 bases, with 12 bases lying between them. This CDR3 is CASGAGQRETQYF. The CDR3 region has the DNA TGTGCTAGTGGGGCTGGACAGCGAGAGACCCAGTACTTC.

The chain has TRBV6-1 and TRBJ2-2; D possibly corresponds to TRBD1 (6 bases). The germline V gene has CDR1 MNHNS and CDR2 SASEGT. CDR3 length: 15 residues. The V and J ends lost 4 bases and 6 bases respectively, with 15 bases between them. The CDR3 coding sequence is TGTGCCAGCAGTGTCAGAGGGACAATAGCCGGGGAGCTGTTTTTT. Its protein product is CASSVRGTIAGELFF.

This clone turned up a few times. V is TRBV28 and J is TRBJ1-1; no clear D gene. Deletions cut 8 bases from V and 4 bases from J, with 8 bases between. This CDR3 has 11 residues. CDR1 and CDR2 (germline): MDHEN, SYDVKM. In nucleotides, the CDR3 is TGTGCCAGCGTGTCCGGCACTGAAGCTTTCTTT. Its translation: CASVSGTEAFF.

The chain is built from TRBV9 and TRBJ2-2, with 11 bases fitting TRBD2. Germline CDR1 SGDLS, CDR2 YYNGEE. Losses at the gene ends were 4 bases for V and 7 bases for J; bases not matched to a gene: 6. CDR3 length: 15 amino acids. The CDR3 DNA follows: TGTGCCAGCAGCATTAGCGGGAGGGATGGCGGGGAGCTGTTTTTT. Translation: CASSISGRDGGELFF.

The rearrangement joins TRBV6-5 to TRBJ1-1; weak D call: TRBD1 (6 bases). The ends were cut back, 2 bases at V and 4 bases at J, with 8 bases in the middle. Germline CDR1 MNHEY, CDR2 SVGAGI. The CDR3 contains 13 residues. In DNA, the CDR3 is TGTGCCAGCAGTTACGAGGGGGGCACTGAAGCTTTCTTT. It codes for CASSYEGGTEAFF.

J is TRBJ1-3 and V is TRBV5-1; 10 bases agree with TRBD1. J gave up 0 bases and V 4 bases, and 7 bases lay outside the gene matches. CDR1 SGHRS and CDR2 YFSETQ come from the germline V gene. The CDR3 has 17 amino acids. The CDR3 reads CASSPRQGASSGNTIYF. The DNA of the CDR3 is TGCGCCAGCAGCCCGCGACAGGGGGCGAGCTCTGGAAACACCATATATTTT.

This rearrangement joins TRBV10-2 to TRBJ1-1, with TRBD1 matching over 7 bases. V was clipped by 7 bases and J by 5 bases; unmatched bases: 7. Germline V gives CDR1 WSHSY, CDR2 SAAADI. The length of the CDR3 is 13 residues. CDR3 sequence reads: CASIGQVETEAFF. The CDR3 DNA reads as TGCGCCAGCATCGGACAGGTGGAAACTGAAGCTTTCTTT.

This clone was seen repeatedly, ten times or more. J is TRBJ1-1 and V is TRBV5-6; D is possibly TRBD1 (6 bases). V was clipped by 7 bases and J by 2 bases, with 24 bases between them. The V gene's germline CDR1 is SGHDT and CDR2 YYEEEE. The CDR3 has 17 residues. In DNA form, the CDR3 reads TGTGCCAGCCACTATATGACAGGTTTACTTGATAACACTGAAGCTTTCTTT. Protein product: CASHYMTGLLDNTEAFF.

The chain is built from TRBV4-2 and TRBJ2-3; TRBD2 is a possible D gene (6 bases). Trimming removed 2 bases at V and 0 bases at J, with 12 bases between. The germline gives CDR1 LGHNA, CDR2 YNFKEQ. The CDR3 covers 16 residues. The CDR3 bases are TGTGCCAGCAGCCAAACCTTGGGGGGTAGCACAGATACGCAGTATTTT. It codes for CASSQTLGGSTDTQYF.

A remark on this clone: A read error is the likely source, as a far larger clone sits one nucleotide away. The chain employs TRBV9 and TRBJ1-2; no clear D gene. Germline CDR1 SGDLS, CDR2 YYNGEE. CDR3 length equals 16 residues. Trimming shortened V by 0 bases and J by 0 bases, and 12 bases separated the two germline ends. This CDR3 reads CASSVGSGSSNYGYTF. In DNA form, the CDR3 reads TGTGCCAGCAGCGTAGGGTCGGGCAGCTCTAACTATGGCTACACCTTC.

The DNA for the CDR3 is TGTGCCAGCAGCTCCGGGATGGCTCGAGGCTATGGCTACACCTTC. Amino acid sequence: CASSSGMARGYGYTF. The chain employs TRBV7-2 and TRBJ1-2, with D hard to call. This CDR3 has 15 amino acids. Trimming pared 4 bases from V and 4 bases from J, leaving 16 bases between. Germline values: CDR1 SGHTA, CDR2 FQGNSA.

The chain is built from TRBV2 and TRBJ2-5; 10 nucleotides agree with TRBD2. The CDR3 runs 16 residues. In germline, CDR1 is SNHLY, CDR2 FYNNEI. V was pared by 2 bases and J by 2 bases, with 5 bases of the junction left unmatched. CDR3 in amino acids: CASSEWGLARQETQYF. CDR3 nucleotides: TGTGCCAGCAGTGAATGGGGACTAGCGAGACAAGAGACCCAGTACTTC.

This chain links TRBV6-6 with TRBJ2-1; 7 bases are a match to TRBD2. Germline V gene sequence: CDR1 MNHNY, CDR2 SVGAGI (reference sequence). V trimming: 6 bases; J trimming: 6 bases; junction bases outside the gene matches: 14. The CDR3 length is 16 residues. The CDR3: CASSPWRGSFGNEQFF. The CDR3 nucleotides are TGTGCCAGCAGCCCTTGGCGCGGGAGTTTCGGCAATGAGCAGTTCTTC.

This chain connects TRBV5-1 to TRBJ2-7; D is tentatively TRBD1 or TRBD2 (5 bases each). Germline V gene lookup returns CDR1 SGHRS and CDR2 YFSETQ. V was clipped by 0 bases and J by 7 bases, with 11 bases between them. CDR3 length: 13 amino acids. This CDR3 reads CASSLGGGGEQYF. The CDR3 bases are TGCGCCAGCAGCTTGGGGGGCGGAGGAGAGCAGTACTTC.

Only one count was recorded for this clone. CDR3: CASSHPDRGGWGYTF. The CDR3 bases are TGCGCCAGCAGCCACCCGGACAGGGGAGGTTGGGGCTACACCTTC. The V gene is TRBV5-1, the J gene TRBJ1-2, with TRBD1 identical over 9 bases. Germline V CDR1 and CDR2: SGHRS, YFSETQ. The CDR3 sequence is 15 residues long. V lost 4 bases to trimming and J lost 8 bases; unmatched junction nucleotides: 12.

The rearrangement links TRBV28 to TRBJ2-1, with 10 bases lining up with TRBD2. With 5 bases clipped from V and 7 bases from J, the junction kept 5 bases outside the gene matches. The V gene's germline CDR1 is MDHEN and CDR2 SYDVKM. The CDR3 totals 14 residues. CDR3 protein: CASSPSGSENEQFF. CDR3 DNA sequence: TGTGCCAGCAGTCCTAGCGGGAGTGAAAATGAGCAGTTCTTC.

This chain uses TRBV2 with TRBJ2-3, with D perhaps TRBD2 (6 bases). The CDR3 is 12 residues long. The germline gives CDR1 SNHLY, CDR2 FYNNEI. Trimming left V 4 bases short and J 7 bases short, with 9 bases between. The CDR3 DNA follows: TGTGCCAGCAGTGGGGACTTGTATACGCAGTATTTT. Encoded protein: CASSGDLYTQYF.

As to this clone: Other nucleotide sequences in the sample specify the same CDR3. The J gene is TRBJ2-7, the V gene TRBV5-1; weak D call: TRBD1 (6 bases). V was pared by 3 bases and J by 0 bases, with 10 bases between. The length of the CDR3 is 14 residues. Per the germline V gene, CDR1 is SGHRS and CDR2 is YFSETQ. CDR3 amino acids: CASSSTGSSYEQYF. CDR3 bases: TGCGCCAGCAGCTCCACAGGGAGCTCCTACGAGCAGTACTTC.

V usage is TRBV5-3 and J usage is TRBJ2-7; D call uncertain. TRBV5-3 carries the ORF label, with uncertain function. Trimming pared 4 bases from V and 3 bases from J, leaving 17 bases between. The CDR3 has 15 residues. CDR3 in DNA: TGTGCCAGAAGCGTCACTAAGCGCACTCTCTACGAGCAGTACTTC. This codes for CARSVTKRTLYEQYF.

The V and J genes are TRBV6-1 and TRBJ2-2; D could derive from TRBD1 or TRBD2 (5 bases each). This CDR3 is built from 15 residues. Germline values: CDR1 MNHNS, CDR2 SASEGT. V lost 5 bases to trimming and J lost 2 bases, with 12 bases between them. CDR3 DNA: TGTGCCAGCAGTTGGGGGAAGGGTAACACCGGGGAGCTGTTTTTT. As protein: CASSWGKGNTGELFF.